The entry below gives a single T cell receptor (beta chain) sequence along with its context. Using unique molecular identifiers, the investigators prepared the TCRbeta library. A single record per CDR3 protein comes from TCRdb applying MiXCR to the PCR reads. The data show about 200,000 distinct CDR3 sequences, 13% to 15% seen once. This record comes from a study of T-cell reconstitution after alpha-beta-depleted transplantation in children. J gave up 5 bases and V 3 bases, and 5 bases lay outside the gene matches. The CDR3 totals 15 residues. The sequences come from PBMCs from the stem cell graft donor, collected from the stem cell graft. The genes are TRBV12-3 or TRBV12-4 and TRBJ2-5; 11 nucleotides match TRBD2. The TCR was taken from a human donor who donated a stem cell graft to a child with acute lymphoblastic leukemia. The CDR3 coding sequence is TGTGCCAGCAGTTTTAGCGGGAGGGGGGCGGAGACCCAGTACTTC. It encodes CASSFSGRGAETQYF.